Presented here are 27 T cell receptor beta chains from one specimen sequenced in a study of T cell responses to AZD1222 COVID-19 vaccine. Profiled with immunoSEQ multiplex PCR; TCRdb holds only in-frame clones, not every one. This repertoire shows some 120,000 clones, around 84% found once; its top ten account for roughly a quarter. This sample comprised peripheral blood, obtained 28 days after the second AZD1222 dose. The receptors shown here come from an adult who received the AZD1222 COVID-19 vaccine.

The chain joins TRBV5-1 to TRBJ1-5; D not certain. Germline CDR1 is SGHRS and CDR2 is YFSETQ. This CDR3 contains 15 residues. The V end was cut by 7 bases, the J end by 0 bases, with 14 bases between. In DNA, the CDR3 is TGCGCCAGCCAACGGGATCCTAATAGCAATCAGCCCCAGCATTTT. Translating gives CASQRDPNSNQPQHF. The full variable domain, rest sourced from reference TRBV5-1 and TRBJ1-5, is KAGVTQTPRYLIKTRGQQVTLSCSPISGHRSVSWYQQTPGQGLQFLFEYFSETQRNKGNFPGRFSGRQFSNSRSEMNVSTLELGDSALYLCASQRDPNSNQPQHFGDGTRLSIL.

The chain couples TRBV6-1 to TRBJ1-4; D call uncertain. V lost 1 base to trimming and J lost 7 bases, with 13 bases between them. This CDR3 comprises 15 residues. Germline V gene lookup returns CDR1 MNHNS and CDR2 SASEGT. CDR3 protein: CASSEVASLSEKLFF. The DNA of the CDR3 is TGTGCCAGCAGTGAAGTTGCCAGTCTATCTGAAAAACTGTTTTTT.

This clone has a handful of counts. The rearrangement uses TRBV6-1 and TRBJ2-7, with 8 bases that match TRBD1. The germline CDR1 and CDR2 sequences are MNHNS and SASEGT. J gave up 0 bases and V 0 bases, and 4 bases lay outside the gene matches. The CDR3 loop spans 16 amino acids. CDR3 sequence (DNA): TGTGCCAGCAGTGAAGCGTCAACAGGGGGCTCCTACGAGCAGTACTTC. It encodes CASSEASTGGSYEQYF.

The V call is TRBV10-1, the J call TRBJ2-3, with D perhaps matching TRBD2 (6 bases). The germline V gene encodes CDR1 WNHNN and CDR2 SYGVQD (reference sequence). V shed 0 bases and J shed 5 bases, with 15 bases lying between them. The CDR3 loop spans 16 amino acids. CDR3 nucleotides: TGCGCCAGCAGTGAGTCGATGGTCGGGGGTGTAGATACGCAGTATTTT. Amino acid sequence: CASSESMVGGVDTQYF.

The V call is TRBV28, the J call TRBJ1-3; D call uncertain. Trimming cost V 6 bases and J 4 bases, with 19 bases left between them. Germline loops: CDR1 MDHEN, CDR2 SYDVKM. This CDR3 region has 16 residues. The CDR3 protein is CASRGGLEGIGNTIYF. The CDR3 nucleotides are TGTGCCAGCAGGGGTGGGTTAGAGGGAATAGGAAACACCATATATTTT. The full variable domain, completed using reference TRBV28 and TRBJ1-3, is DVKVTQSSRYLVKRTGEKVFLECVQDMDHENMFWYRQDPGLGLRLIYFSYDVKMKEKGDIPEGYSVSREKKERFSLILESASTNQTSMYLCASRGGLEGIGNTIYFGEGSWLTVV.

The chain uses TRBV4-3 and TRBJ1-1; maybe TRBD1 (6 bases). The CDR3 is 15 residues long. Germline V lookup: CDR1 LGHNA, CDR2 YSLEER. Deletions cut 1 base from V and 1 base from J, with 10 bases between. CDR3 sequence reads: CASSQAGHKNTEAFF. The CDR3 DNA reads as TGCGCCAGCAGCCAAGCGGGACATAAGAACACTGAAGCTTTCTTT.

This clone was counted a single time. V usage is TRBV29-1 and J usage is TRBJ1-1; D uncertain. This CDR3 is built from 13 residues. V was cut by 2 bases and J by 0 bases, with 7 bases left in between. Germline CDR1 SQVTM, CDR2 ANQGSEA. In nucleotides, the CDR3 is TGCAGCGTTGAATTCAGCCTGAACACTGAAGCTTTCTTT. Protein: CSVEFSLNTEAFF.

The chain uses TRBV7-7 and TRBJ2-7; a possible D gene is TRBD2 (6 bases). The length of the CDR3 is 13 residues. Germline loops: CDR1 SSHAT, CDR2 FNYEAQ (reference sequence). The CDR3 DNA reads TGTGCTGTACGGAGGGGCGATTCTGGCGAGCAGTACTTC. It encodes CAVRRGDSGEQYF.

CDR3 nucleotide sequence: TGTGCCAGCAGTGAAGCGCCACAGGGGGCGAACACCTTC. Translating gives CASSEAPQGANTF. The genes are TRBV2 and TRBJ1-2; 9 bases are a match to TRBD1. V lost 0 bases and J lost 12; bases outside the gene matches: 5. CDR1 is SNHLY, CDR2 FYNNEI, per germline. CDR3 length: 13 residues.

This chain links TRBV5-6 with TRBJ2-7; 9 bases fit TRBD1. The CDR3 is made up of 15 amino acids. J gave up 6 bases and V 0 bases, and 7 bases lay outside the gene matches. The germline V gene has CDR1 SGHDT and CDR2 YYEEEE. The CDR3 DNA reads as TGTGCCAGCAGCTTGGCAGGGACAGGGTCGGCCGAGCAGTACTTC. The encoded protein is CASSLAGTGSAEQYF.

The chain has TRBV14 and TRBJ2-7, with TRBD2 matching 12 bases. The CDR3 runs 18 residues. Germline assignment: CDR1 SGHDN and CDR2 FVKESK. Trimming removed 4 bases from V and 0 bases from J; junction bases left unmatched: 10. This chain's CDR3 is CASSLGTSGFYFSYEQYF. The DNA of the CDR3 is TGTGCCAGCAGCCTCGGGACTAGCGGGTTTTATTTCTCCTACGAGCAGTACTTC.

This chain joins TRBV4-3 and TRBJ2-7, with TRBD1 matching over 8 bases. This CDR3 is 15 amino acids long. V was clipped by 0 bases and J by 5 bases; unmatched bases: 6. Germline CDR1 LGHNA, CDR2 YSLEER. This CDR3 reads CASSQEGTGGDEQYF. CDR3 DNA sequence: TGCGCCAGCAGCCAAGAGGGGACAGGTGGCGACGAGCAGTACTTC.

The chain recombines TRBV11-2 with TRBJ1-5, with TRBD1 as a possible D gene (6 bases). The CDR3 runs 13 residues. Trimming took off 4 bases at V and 8 bases at J, with 12 bases between the two ends. Looked up from germline, CDR1 is SGHAT and CDR2 is FQNNGV. The CDR3 protein is CASSYGQMEPQHF. DNA of the CDR3: TGTGCCAGCAGCTATGGACAGATGGAGCCCCAGCATTTT.

Of note for this clone: The same CDR3 can be traced to other DNA sequences in this sample. The V gene is TRBV18, the J gene TRBJ1-2; D remains ambiguous. The germline V and J ends were trimmed by 2 bases and 3 bases, with 7 bases remaining between them. The germline gives CDR1 KGHSH, CDR2 LQKENI. The CDR3 is 13 amino acids. CDR3 amino acids: CASSPSQDYGYTF. The CDR3 DNA reads as TGTGCCAGCTCACCAAGCCAGGACTATGGCTACACCTTC.

The V gene is TRBV28, the J gene TRBJ1-5; D call uncertain. In germline, CDR1 is MDHEN, CDR2 SYDVKM. This CDR3 is built from 12 residues. V lost 1 base and J lost 7, with 5 bases in between. The chain's CDR3 is CASSLYKQPQHF. The CDR3 DNA is TGTGCCAGCAGTTTATATAAACAGCCCCAGCATTTT.

The chain has TRBV3-1 (or the pseudogene TRBV3-2) and TRBJ2-2, with 9 positions matching TRBD1. Trimming took 4 bases from V and 5 from J; bases not matched to a gene: 14. The CDR3 is 18 residues long. Germline V gene sequence: CDR1 LGHDT, CDR2 YNNKEL (reference sequence). The CDR3 reads CASSPHPPGTGRTGELFF. In DNA form, the CDR3 reads TGTGCCAGCAGCCCCCACCCCCCCGGGACAGGGAGGACCGGGGAGCTGTTTTTT.

The V call is TRBV30, the J call TRBJ1-5; the D is unclear. The CDR3 sequence is 14 residues long. Germline lookup yields CDR1 GTSNPN and CDR2 SVGIG (reference sequence). Trimming removed 0 bases from V and 2 bases from J, with 8 bases in between. Here the CDR3 reads CAWSVRYGNQPQHF. In nucleotides, the CDR3 is TGTGCCTGGAGTGTACGGTACGGCAATCAGCCCCAGCATTTT.

DNA of the CDR3: TGTGCCAGCAGCCCGCCAGGGTTCTCCTACGAGCAGTACTTC. Translated, it gives CASSPPGFSYEQYF. This chain connects TRBV7-2 to TRBJ2-7; D is perhaps TRBD1 (5 bases). CDR3 length: 14 residues. V was trimmed by 5 bases and J by 0 bases, leaving 11 bases between them. Germline loops: CDR1 SGHTA, CDR2 FQGNSA.

The V call is TRBV28, the J call TRBJ1-2; D is uncertain. Between the trimmed V and J ends, which lost 7 bases and 2 bases, there was a span of 20 bases. CDR1 and CDR2 (germline): MDHEN, SYDVKM. The CDR3 extends over 16 amino acids. DNA of the CDR3: TGTGCCAGCACCAAGATCGGACTTCTGGGGAACTATGGCTACACCTTC. This sequence encodes CASTKIGLLGNYGYTF.

The chain links TRBV18 to TRBJ1-2, with D hard to call. This CDR3 has 12 amino acids. Germline V gene data show CDR1 as KGHSH and CDR2 as LQKENI. Trimming took 4 bases from V and 5 from J, leaving 8 bases between them. The CDR3 DNA is TGTGCCAGCTCACGTGACTCATATGGCTACACCTTC. This codes for CASSRDSYGYTF.

This rearrangement joins TRBV19 to TRBJ2-1; 7 nucleotides agree with TRBD2. The ends lost 11 bases at V and 6 bases at J; junction bases unmatched: 10. Germline CDR1 reads LNHDA; CDR2 reads SQIVND (reference sequence). The length of the CDR3 is 13 residues. DNA of the CDR3: TGTGCCGGCGGGGGTCGAGGCCTCAATGAGCAGTTCTTC. The encoded protein is CAGGGRGLNEQFF.

V usage is TRBV5-5 and J usage is TRBJ1-2, with 9 positions matching TRBD1. Trimming removed 4 bases from V and 2 bases from J; junction bases left unmatched: 3. This CDR3 is 14 amino acids long. CDR1 and CDR2 (germline): SGHKS, YYEKEE (reference sequence). The DNA for the CDR3 is TGTGCCAGCAGCCTGGGACAGGGCAACTATGGCTACACCTTC. Translation: CASSLGQGNYGYTF.

This clone was observed a single time. The CDR3: CAWSIRRGADEKLFF. CDR3 in DNA: TGTGCCTGGAGCATCCGCCGCGGGGCCGATGAAAAACTGTTTTTT. The chain carries TRBV30 and TRBJ1-4, with D perhaps TRBD1 (5 bases). V dropped 3 bases and J dropped 6 bases, with 17 bases sitting between them. The CDR3 is made up of 15 amino acids. Germline V CDR1 and CDR2: GTSNPN, SVGIG (reference sequence).

This chain joins TRBV7-2 and TRBJ1-2; 7 positions agree with TRBD1. From germline, CDR1 is SGHTA and CDR2 FQGNSA. V trimming: 2 bases; J trimming: 3 bases; junction bases outside the gene matches: 9. The CDR3 sequence is 16 residues long. CDR3: CASSLRSPQGYYGYTF. CDR3 in DNA: TGTGCCAGCAGCTTAAGGTCGCCACAGGGGTACTATGGCTACACCTTC.

J is TRBJ1-1 and V is TRBV5-1, with 9 bases that match TRBD1. Trimming at V came to 4 bases and at J to 3 bases, leaving 4 bases not matched to a gene. Per the germline V gene, CDR1 is SGHRS and CDR2 is YFSETQ. The length of the CDR3 is 14 residues. The DNA of the CDR3 is TGCGCCAGCAGCGTACAGGGGGCTGACACTGAAGCTTTCTTT. Protein sequence: CASSVQGADTEAFF.

This clone was observed a single time. V gene TRBV15 combines with J gene TRBJ2-7; the D is unclear. This CDR3 is built from 13 residues. Germline lookup yields CDR1 LNHNV and CDR2 YYDKDF (reference sequence). Deletions cut 1 base from V and 7 bases from J, with 11 bases between. CDR3: CATSRGFGWEQYF. DNA of the CDR3: TGTGCCACCAGCAGAGGCTTCGGGTGGGAGCAGTACTTC.

A word on this clone: Mismatch with germline at one junction end may stem from a read error. The V call is TRBV6-5, the J call TRBJ2-5, with D tentatively TRBD1 or TRBD2 (5 bases each). Germline values: CDR1 MNHEY, CDR2 SVGAGI. The CDR3 is made up of 11 amino acids. In DNA, the CDR3 is TGTGCCAGCCGAACCGGGACCTCGGTGCACTTC. This encodes CASRTGTSVHF.